These T cell receptor beta chains were read from a single sample in a study of cytomegalovirus exposure and HLA in healthy donors. The repertoire was sequenced with immunoSEQ multiplex PCR; TCRdb's copy has only in-frame clones and lacks some. The sample shows approximately 170,000 clones, approximately 82% of them seen only once. Sequencing was performed on PBMCs. The receptor set was obtained from a male donor in good health and CMV-seronegative. The CDR3 runs from the conserved cysteine through the conserved F or W. The D gene is left open where the match is weak. A row's size may be missing; if present it is once, few, many or a size class.

CDR3 length: 15
D gene: TRBD1
J gene: TRBJ1-2
V gene: TRBV6-6
clone size: -
CDR3 protein: CASSFVTGGDYGYTF
CDR3 DNA: TGTGCCAGCAGTTTCGTAACAGGGGGCGACTATGGCTACACCTTC

CDR3 length: 15
D gene: TRBD2
J gene: TRBJ2-3
V gene: TRBV27
clone size: -
CDR3 protein: CASSLGTSGTDTQYF
CDR3 DNA: TGTGCCAGCAGTTTGGGGACTAGCGGCACAGATACGCAGTATTTT

CDR3 length: 15
D gene: TRBD2
J gene: TRBJ2-3
V gene: TRBV2
clone size: -
CDR3 protein: CASRLAGGEGDTQYF
CDR3 DNA: TGTGCCAGTCGACTAGCGGGAGGGGAGGGAGATACGCAGTATTTT

CDR3 length: 15
D gene: -
J gene: TRBJ1-1
V gene: TRBV7-2
clone size: -
CDR3 protein: CASSLALALNTEAFF
CDR3 DNA: TGTGCCAGCAGCTTAGCTCTGGCATTGAACACTGAAGCTTTCTTT

CDR3 length: 14
D gene: TRBD1
J gene: TRBJ1-5
V gene: TRBV28
clone size: -
CDR3 protein: CASRQGRNNQPQHF
CDR3 DNA: TGTGCCAGCAGACAGGGGAGGAACAATCAGCCCCAGCATTTT

CDR3 length: 15
D gene: TRBD1
J gene: TRBJ2-7
V gene: TRBV7-2
clone size: few
CDR3 protein: CASSLGQGVGNEQYF
CDR3 DNA: TGTGCCAGCAGCTTGGGACAGGGGGTAGGGAACGAGCAGTACTTC

CDR3 length: 11
D gene: -
J gene: TRBJ2-1
V gene: TRBV20-1
clone size: -
CDR3 protein: CSARGTAEQFF
CDR3 DNA: TGCAGTGCACGGGGTACGGCTGAGCAGTTCTTC

CDR3 length: 15
D gene: -
J gene: TRBJ1-1
V gene: TRBV5-5
clone size: -
CDR3 protein: CASSYLDRENTEAFF
CDR3 DNA: TGTGCCAGCAGCTACTTGGACAGAGAGAACACTGAAGCTTTCTTT

CDR3 length: 14
D gene: TRBD1
J gene: TRBJ1-3
V gene: TRBV30
clone size: -
CDR3 protein: CAWSARGPGNTIYF
CDR3 DNA: TGTGCCTGGAGCGCAAGGGGGCCCGGAAACACCATATATTTT

CDR3 length: 16
D gene: -
J gene: TRBJ1-5
V gene: TRBV7-8
clone size: few
CDR3 protein: CASSPAGVRRNQPQHF
CDR3 DNA: TGTGCCAGCAGCCCGGCAGGGGTTCGGCGCAATCAGCCCCAGCATTTT

CDR3 length: 15
D gene: -
J gene: TRBJ1-6
V gene: TRBV27
clone size: -
CDR3 protein: CASSFTRGSNSPLHF
CDR3 DNA: TGTGCCAGCAGTTTCACTCGGGGGTCTAATTCACCCCTCCACTTT

CDR3 length: 16
D gene: TRBD2
J gene: TRBJ2-3
V gene: TRBV4-2
clone size: -
CDR3 protein: CASSYPGLAGSDTQYF
CDR3 DNA: TGTGCCAGCAGCTACCCGGGACTAGCGGGGTCAGATACGCAGTATTTT

CDR3 length: 14
D gene: TRBD1
J gene: TRBJ1-2
V gene: TRBV11-2
clone size: -
CDR3 protein: CASSPQGLGYGYTF
CDR3 DNA: TGTGCCAGCAGCCCACAGGGGCTGGGCTATGGCTACACCTTC

CDR3 length: 15
D gene: TRBD2
J gene: TRBJ2-7
V gene: TRBV6-5
clone size: few
CDR3 protein: CASRGTSGDSYEQYF
CDR3 DNA: TGTGCCAGCAGAGGGACTAGCGGCGATTCCTACGAGCAGTACTTC

CDR3 length: 15
D gene: TRBD2
J gene: TRBJ2-7
V gene: TRBV9
clone size: -
CDR3 protein: CASSVAGGSSYEQYF
CDR3 DNA: TGTGCCAGCAGCGTAGCCGGCGGGAGCTCCTACGAGCAGTACTTC

CDR3 length: 16
D gene: -
J gene: TRBJ2-7
V gene: TRBV4-2
clone size: -
CDR3 protein: CASSQISVSESYEQYF
CDR3 DNA: TGTGCCAGCAGCCAAATCTCGGTGTCCGAATCCTACGAGCAGTACTTC

CDR3 length: 14
D gene: -
J gene: TRBJ2-5
V gene: TRBV5-1
clone size: -
CDR3 protein: CASRQGGFQETQYF
CDR3 DNA: TGCGCCAGCAGACAGGGCGGGTTCCAAGAGACCCAGTACTTC

CDR3 length: 15
D gene: TRBD2
J gene: TRBJ2-7
V gene: TRBV2
clone size: -
CDR3 protein: CASSEGRGVSYEQYF
CDR3 DNA: TGTGCCAGCAGTGAAGGGCGGGGGGTCTCCTACGAGCAGTACTTC

CDR3 length: 16
D gene: TRBD2
J gene: TRBJ2-3
V gene: TRBV9
clone size: -
CDR3 protein: CASSSQGGTSLSTQYF
CDR3 DNA: TGTGCCAGCAGCTCTCAGGGGGGGACTAGCCTGAGTACGCAGTATTTT

CDR3 length: 15
D gene: TRBD2
J gene: TRBJ2-5
V gene: TRBV19
clone size: few
CDR3 protein: CASSPRLAGQETQYF
CDR3 DNA: TGTGCCAGTAGCCCTCGACTAGCGGGGCAAGAGACCCAGTACTTC

CDR3 length: 17
D gene: -
J gene: TRBJ1-2
V gene: TRBV5-1
clone size: -
CDR3 protein: CASSVDQARRGGYGYTF
CDR3 DNA: TGCGCCAGCAGCGTGGACCAGGCCCGGAGGGGTGGCTATGGCTACACCTTC

CDR3 length: 13
D gene: -
J gene: TRBJ1-2
V gene: TRBV2
clone size: few
CDR3 protein: CALMPGNSYGYTF
CDR3 DNA: TGTGCCCTTATGCCCGGGAACAGCTATGGCTACACCTTC

CDR3 length: 16
D gene: TRBD2
J gene: TRBJ2-3
V gene: TRBV7-2
clone size: once
CDR3 protein: CASSLVGAGVGDTQYF
CDR3 DNA: TGTGCCAGCAGCTTAGTTGGGGCGGGAGTGGGGGATACGCAGTATTTT

CDR3 length: 17
D gene: -
J gene: TRBJ1-1
V gene: TRBV19
clone size: -
CDR3 protein: CASSIVLQGTMNTEAFF
CDR3 DNA: TGTGCCAGTAGTATAGTCCTGCAGGGAACTATGAACACTGAAGCTTTCTTT

CDR3 length: 16
D gene: -
J gene: TRBJ2-6
V gene: TRBV6-1
clone size: -
CDR3 protein: CASSAGYGGGANVLTF
CDR3 DNA: TGTGCCAGCAGTGCTGGGTACGGGGGTGGGGCCAACGTCCTGACTTTC

CDR3 length: 14
D gene: -
J gene: TRBJ2-5
V gene: TRBV7-2
clone size: -
CDR3 protein: CASRDRQAGETQYF
CDR3 DNA: TGTGCCAGCAGGGACAGACAGGCCGGGGAGACCCAGTACTTC

CDR3 length: 16
D gene: TRBD2
J gene: TRBJ2-1
V gene: TRBV27
clone size: -
CDR3 protein: CASSLVRTSGSDEQFF
CDR3 DNA: TGTGCCAGCAGTTTAGTTCGGACTAGCGGGAGCGATGAGCAGTTCTTC

CDR3 length: 12
D gene: TRBD1
J gene: TRBJ2-1
V gene: TRBV11-3
clone size: few
CDR3 protein: CASSSGGQGQFF
CDR3 DNA: TGTGCCAGCAGCTCCGGGGGACAGGGGCAGTTCTTC

CDR3 length: 14
D gene: -
J gene: TRBJ2-7
V gene: TRBV6-1
clone size: -
CDR3 protein: CASSGGLATHEQYF
CDR3 DNA: TGTGCCAGCAGTGGGGGTCTAGCTACCCACGAGCAGTACTTC

CDR3 length: 13
D gene: -
J gene: TRBJ1-1
V gene: TRBV4-1
clone size: few
CDR3 protein: CASSQGQGTEAFF
CDR3 DNA: TGCGCCAGCAGCCAAGGTCAGGGCACTGAAGCTTTCTTT

CDR3 length: 16
D gene: TRBD2
J gene: TRBJ2-5
V gene: TRBV5-3
clone size: few
CDR3 protein: CARSWGTSGGCETQYF
CDR3 DNA: TGTGCCAGAAGCTGGGGAACTAGCGGGGGTTGCGAGACCCAGTACTTC

CDR3 length: 15
D gene: TRBD1
J gene: TRBJ1-4
V gene: TRBV11-2
clone size: -
CDR3 protein: CASSPEGRGEEKLFF
CDR3 DNA: TGTGCCAGCAGCCCGGAGGGCAGGGGGGAGGAAAAACTGTTTTTT

CDR3 length: 17
D gene: -
J gene: TRBJ2-5
V gene: TRBV4-3
clone size: -
CDR3 protein: CASSQVVGPLPQETQYF
CDR3 DNA: TGCGCCAGCAGCCAAGTCGTTGGGCCGCTCCCCCAAGAGACCCAGTACTTC

CDR3 length: 15
D gene: -
J gene: TRBJ1-4
V gene: TRBV7-2
clone size: -
CDR3 protein: CASSLFSQPNEKLFF
CDR3 DNA: TGTGCCAGCAGCTTATTTAGCCAGCCTAATGAAAAACTGTTTTTT

CDR3 length: 14
D gene: -
J gene: TRBJ1-5
V gene: TRBV2
clone size: -
CDR3 protein: CASSERQTYQPQHF
CDR3 DNA: TGTGCCAGCAGTGAGCGACAGACGTATCAGCCCCAGCATTTT

CDR3 length: 13
D gene: -
J gene: TRBJ1-2
V gene: TRBV6-5
clone size: -
CDR3 protein: CASSYSGGRGYTF
CDR3 DNA: TGTGCCAGCAGTTACTCCGGTGGGAGAGGCTACACCTTC

CDR3 length: 15
D gene: TRBD1
J gene: TRBJ2-7
V gene: TRBV6-5
clone size: -
CDR3 protein: CASSSATGTGYEQYF
CDR3 DNA: TGTGCCAGCAGTTCGGCTACCGGGACAGGCTACGAGCAGTACTTC

CDR3 length: 17
D gene: TRBD2
J gene: TRBJ2-2
V gene: TRBV18
clone size: few
CDR3 protein: CASSRGTSGANTGELFF
CDR3 DNA: TGTGCCAGCTCACGCGGGACTAGCGGAGCGAACACCGGGGAGCTGTTTTTT

CDR3 length: 14
D gene: TRBD1
J gene: TRBJ2-7
V gene: TRBV7-9
clone size: -
CDR3 protein: CASSLGQGTYEQYF
CDR3 DNA: TGTGCCAGCAGCCTGGGACAGGGGACCTACGAGCAGTACTTC

CDR3 length: 13
D gene: -
J gene: TRBJ1-1
V gene: TRBV19
clone size: -
CDR3 protein: CASSIGPNTEAFF
CDR3 DNA: TGTGCCAGTAGTATTGGCCCGAACACTGAAGCTTTCTTT

CDR3 length: 13
D gene: TRBD1
J gene: TRBJ2-7
V gene: TRBV11-2
clone size: -
CDR3 protein: CASSSGTGYEQYF
CDR3 DNA: TGTGCCAGCAGCTCCGGGACAGGCTATGAGCAGTACTTC

CDR3 length: 14
D gene: -
J gene: TRBJ1-1
V gene: TRBV7-2
clone size: -
CDR3 protein: CASSVGQSNTEAFF
CDR3 DNA: TGTGCCAGCAGCGTAGGACAGTCGAACACTGAAGCTTTCTTT

CDR3 length: 14
D gene: TRBD1
J gene: TRBJ1-5
V gene: TRBV30
clone size: -
CDR3 protein: CAWKGQGGNQPQHF
CDR3 DNA: TGTGCCTGGAAGGGGCAGGGGGGCAATCAGCCCCAGCATTTT

CDR3 length: 12
D gene: -
J gene: TRBJ2-7
V gene: TRBV27
clone size: -
CDR3 protein: CASSFNSYEQYF
CDR3 DNA: TGTGCCAGCAGTTTTAACTCCTACGAGCAGTACTTC

CDR3 length: 13
D gene: TRBD1
J gene: TRBJ1-5
V gene: TRBV6-5
clone size: few
CDR3 protein: CASRETGVQPQHF
CDR3 DNA: TGTGCCAGCAGGGAGACAGGGGTTCAGCCCCAGCATTTT

CDR3 length: 14
D gene: TRBD1
J gene: TRBJ1-5
V gene: TRBV18
clone size: -
CDR3 protein: CASSPGQSNQPQHF
CDR3 DNA: TGTGCCAGCTCACCGGGACAGAGCAATCAGCCCCAGCATTTT

CDR3 length: 16
D gene: TRBD2
J gene: TRBJ2-3
V gene: TRBV6-4
clone size: -
CDR3 protein: CASSDSPGGTIDTQYF
CDR3 DNA: TGTGCCAGCAGTGACTCGCCGGGAGGCACTATAGATACGCAGTATTTT